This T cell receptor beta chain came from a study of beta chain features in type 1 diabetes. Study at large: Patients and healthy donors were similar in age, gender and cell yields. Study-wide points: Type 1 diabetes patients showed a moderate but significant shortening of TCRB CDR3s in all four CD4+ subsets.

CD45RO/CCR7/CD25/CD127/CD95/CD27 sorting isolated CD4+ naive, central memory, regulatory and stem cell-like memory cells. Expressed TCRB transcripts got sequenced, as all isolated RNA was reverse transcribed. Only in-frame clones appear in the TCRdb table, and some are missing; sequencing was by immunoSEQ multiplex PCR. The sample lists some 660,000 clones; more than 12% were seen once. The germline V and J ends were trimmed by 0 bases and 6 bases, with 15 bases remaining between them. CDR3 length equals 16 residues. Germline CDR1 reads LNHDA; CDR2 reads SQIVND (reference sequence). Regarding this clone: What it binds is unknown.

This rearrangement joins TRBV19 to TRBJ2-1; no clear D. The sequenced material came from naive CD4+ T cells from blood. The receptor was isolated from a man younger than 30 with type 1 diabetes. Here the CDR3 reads CASSIDPPRGPNEQFF. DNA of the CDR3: TGTGCCAGTAGTATAGATCCCCCAAGAGGCCCCAATGAGCAGTTCTTC.